This T cell receptor beta chain was obtained from a study of blood T cell repertoires in COVID-19. Study as a whole: Italy, Spain and the United States were the sources of the convalescent and acute COVID-19 samples. PBMCs, B-cell-depleted T cells, or T cells provided the cDNA or gDNA that made up the material.

Sequenced by immunoSEQ multiplex PCR; TCRdb stores in-frame clones only, minus some. This sample has 120,000 to 150,000 clones, with roughly 90% found just once. Germline values: CDR1 SEHNR, CDR2 FQNEAQ (reference sequence). The junction had 12 bases not matched to a gene; V was cut back by 0 bases and J by 8 bases. The CDR3 has 16 residues. This clone showed up just a few times. The specimen was peripheral blood. The clonotype comes from a woman in her forties or fifties with acute or convalescent COVID-19. This chain links TRBV7-9 with TRBJ1-2; 7 bases are shared with TRBD1. The CDR3 reads CASSLALDQGGEGYTF. The CDR3 coding sequence is TGTGCCAGCAGCTTAGCCCTCGATCAGGGGGGAGAAGGCTACACCTTC.